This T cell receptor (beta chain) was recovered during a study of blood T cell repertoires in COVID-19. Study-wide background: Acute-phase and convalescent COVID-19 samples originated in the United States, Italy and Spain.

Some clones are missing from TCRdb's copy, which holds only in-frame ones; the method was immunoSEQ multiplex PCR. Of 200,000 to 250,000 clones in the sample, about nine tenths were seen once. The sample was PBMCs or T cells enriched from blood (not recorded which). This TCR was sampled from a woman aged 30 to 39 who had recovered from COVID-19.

CDR3 protein: CSASRSRAGVRDTQYF. CDR3 bases: TGCAGTGCTAGTCGCTCTAGGGCGGGGGTACGAGATACGCAGTATTTT. The chain combines TRBV20-1 with TRBJ2-3, with 7 bases fitting TRBD2. V lost 3 bases and J lost 5; bases outside the gene matches: 14. The CDR3 totals 16 residues. Germline-derived CDR1 and CDR2 are DFQATT and SNEGSKA (reference sequence).